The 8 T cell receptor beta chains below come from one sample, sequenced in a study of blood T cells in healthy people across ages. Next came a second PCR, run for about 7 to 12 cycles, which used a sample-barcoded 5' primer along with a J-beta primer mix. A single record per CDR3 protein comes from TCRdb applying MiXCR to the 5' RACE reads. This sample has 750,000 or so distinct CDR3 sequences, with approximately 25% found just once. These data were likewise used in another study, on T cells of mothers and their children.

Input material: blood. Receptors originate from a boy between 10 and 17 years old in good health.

The CDR3, as DNA: TGTGCCAGCAGTTCTCGGACAGCCAATGAGCAGTTCTTC. Its translation is CASSSRTANEQFF. The V call is TRBV28, the J call TRBJ2-1; D perhaps matches TRBD1 (6 bases). Germline CDR1 and CDR2: MDHEN and SYDVKM. V lost 4 bases and J 6 bases, leaving 10 bases between the germline ends. CDR3 length equals 13 residues.

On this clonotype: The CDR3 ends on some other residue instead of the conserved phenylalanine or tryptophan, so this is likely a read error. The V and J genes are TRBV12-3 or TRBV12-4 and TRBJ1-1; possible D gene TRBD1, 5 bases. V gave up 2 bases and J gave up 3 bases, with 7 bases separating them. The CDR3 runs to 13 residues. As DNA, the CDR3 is TGTGCCAGCAGTTTACAGGGAGACACTGAAGCTTTCCTT. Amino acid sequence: CASSLQGDTEAFL.

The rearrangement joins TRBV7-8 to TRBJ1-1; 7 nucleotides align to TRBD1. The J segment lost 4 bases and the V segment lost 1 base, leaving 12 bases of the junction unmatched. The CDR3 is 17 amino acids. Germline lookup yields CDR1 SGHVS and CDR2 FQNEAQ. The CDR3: CASSLVGRGGLGTEAFF. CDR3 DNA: TGTGCCAGCAGCTTAGTAGGGCGAGGGGGCTTGGGCACTGAAGCTTTCTTT.

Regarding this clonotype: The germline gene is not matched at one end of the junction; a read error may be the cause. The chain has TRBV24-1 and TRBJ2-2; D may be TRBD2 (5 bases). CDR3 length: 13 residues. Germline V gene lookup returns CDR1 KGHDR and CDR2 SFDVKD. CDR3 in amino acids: CATSFSVTGELLF. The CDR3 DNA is TGTGCCACCAGTTTTTCGGTCACCGGGGAGCTGCTTTTT.

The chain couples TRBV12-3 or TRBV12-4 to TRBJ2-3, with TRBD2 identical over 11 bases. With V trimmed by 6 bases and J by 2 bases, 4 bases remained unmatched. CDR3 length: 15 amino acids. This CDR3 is CASSVAGGYTDTQYF. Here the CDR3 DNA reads TGTGCCAGCAGCGTAGCGGGGGGGTACACAGATACGCAGTATTTT.

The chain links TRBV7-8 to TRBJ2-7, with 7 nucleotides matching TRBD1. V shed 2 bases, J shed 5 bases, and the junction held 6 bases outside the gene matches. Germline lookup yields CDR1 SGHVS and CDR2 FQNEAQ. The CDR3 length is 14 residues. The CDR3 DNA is TGTGCCAGCAGCTTATTCCAGGGGGTCAACGAGCAGTACTTC. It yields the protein CASSLFQGVNEQYF.

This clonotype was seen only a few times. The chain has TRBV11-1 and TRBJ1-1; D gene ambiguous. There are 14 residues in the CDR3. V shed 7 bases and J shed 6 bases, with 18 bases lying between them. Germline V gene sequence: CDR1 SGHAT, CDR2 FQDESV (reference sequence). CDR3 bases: TGTGCCAGCACCCGACCCGGGCCGGGCGCTGAAGCTTTCTTT. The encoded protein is CASTRPGPGAEAFF.

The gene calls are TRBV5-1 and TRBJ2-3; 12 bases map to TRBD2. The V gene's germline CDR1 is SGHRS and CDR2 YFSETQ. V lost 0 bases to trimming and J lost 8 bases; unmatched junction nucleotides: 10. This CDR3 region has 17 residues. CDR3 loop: CASSLEGLAGGVSTQYF. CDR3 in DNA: TGCGCCAGCAGCTTGGAGGGTCTAGCGGGAGGGGTTTCTACGCAGTATTTT.